These 10 T cell receptor beta chains share one sample of origin, sequenced in a study of CD8+ T cells in alopecia areata. cDNA serving as the sequencing template came from extracted, reverse transcribed RNA. Data came from immunoSEQ multiplex PCR; TCRdb stores just in-frame clones and leaves some out. The data show some 170,000 clones, with 58% seen just once and under 20% held by the top ten. The sample's treatment: oral pan-JAK inhibitor, 5-10 mg twice daily. Sample: CD4+ T cells sorted from blood, taken at approximately week 60, from a patient treated with tofacitinib. These TCRs come from a human donor with alopecia areata.

CDR3 loop: CSVAGSPNQPQHF. In DNA, the CDR3 is TGCAGCGTTGCGGGGTCCCCAAATCAGCCCCAGCATTTT. The rearrangement links TRBV29-1 to TRBJ1-5; D is unresolved. Per germline, CDR1 SQVTM and CDR2 ANQGSEA. Trimming left V 4 bases short and J 4 bases short, with 11 bases between. There are 13 residues in the CDR3.

J is TRBJ1-6 and V is TRBV23-1; D remains ambiguous. TRBV23-1 is flagged as an ORF with uncertain function. The CDR3 spans 14 residues. Trimming removed 0 bases at V and 5 bases at J, with 5 bases between. The CDR3 nucleotides read TGCGCCAGCAGTCAATCGACCCATAATTCACCCCTCCACTTT. The encoded protein is CASSQSTHNSPLHF.

The chain recombines TRBV5-1 with TRBJ2-3; D is unresolved. Germline assignment: CDR1 SGHRS and CDR2 YFSETQ. The CDR3 totals 15 residues. V was cut by 5 bases and J by 0 bases, with 13 bases left in between. In DNA, the CDR3 is TGCGCCAGCAGTGTGGGCGTTGGTAGCACAGATACGCAGTATTTT. Translating it yields CASSVGVGSTDTQYF.

The chain is built from TRBV7-9 and TRBJ1-2, with 8 bases aligning to TRBD1. The germline gives CDR1 SEHNR, CDR2 FQNEAQ (reference sequence). Trimming at V came to 7 bases and at J to 8 bases, leaving 9 bases not matched to a gene. This CDR3 contains 13 residues. CDR3 nucleotide sequence: TGTGCCAGCACCCGGGACAGGTCTGGCGGCTACACCTTC. It is translated as CASTRDRSGGYTF. The full variable domain, rest sourced from reference TRBV7-9 and TRBJ1-2, is DTGVSQNPRHKITKRGQNVTFRCDPISEHNRLYWYRQTLGQGPEFLTYFQNEAQLEKSRLLSDRFSAERPKGSFSTLEIQRTEQGDSAMYLCASTRDRSGGYTFGSGTRLTVV.

The chain links TRBV30 to TRBJ2-1; 7 bases line up with TRBD1. Trimming at V came to 1 base and at J to 12 bases, leaving 3 bases not matched to a gene. This CDR3 is 11 amino acids long. Germline assignment: CDR1 GTSNPN and CDR2 SVGIG (reference sequence). The CDR3 protein is CAWSANRGQFF. The CDR3 bases are TGTGCCTGGAGTGCGAACAGGGGGCAGTTCTTC. Full variable domain (outside the CDR3, taken from reference TRBV30 and TRBJ2-1): SQTIHQWPATLVQPVGSPLSLECTVEGTSNPNLYWYRQAAGRGLQLLFYSVGIGQISSEVPQNLSASRPQDRQFILSSKKLLLSDSGFYLCAWSANRGQFFGPGTRLTVL.

This chain joins TRBV27 and TRBJ1-2; D ambiguous. The CDR3 extends over 15 amino acids. The germline gives CDR1 MNHEY, CDR2 SMNVEV (reference sequence). V was trimmed by 3 bases and J by 4 bases, leaving 15 bases between them. CDR3: CASSFSPLGSYGYTF. The CDR3 coding sequence is TGTGCCAGCAGTTTTAGTCCTCTGGGTTCCTATGGCTACACCTTC.

This clone was found a few times. The chain joins TRBV14 to TRBJ2-6; D not resolved. V lost 0 bases, J lost 0 bases, and 3 bases lay in between. This CDR3 is 15 amino acids long. Germline V lookup: CDR1 SGHDN, CDR2 FVKESK. Here the CDR3 DNA reads TGTGCCAGCAGCCAAGATTACTCTGGGGCCAACGTCCTGACTTTC. Amino acids: CASSQDYSGANVLTF. The full variable domain, completed using reference TRBV14 and TRBJ2-6, is EAGVTQFPSHSVIEKGQTVTLRCDPISGHDNLYWYRRVMGKEIKFLLHFVKESKQDESGMPNNRFLAERTGGTYSTLKVQPAELEDSGVYFCASSQDYSGANVLTFGAGSRLTVL.

The CDR3 spells CASSPDRYTQYF. The DNA of the CDR3 is TGTGCCAGCAGCCCGGACCGATATACGCAGTATTTT. J is TRBJ2-3 and V is TRBV7-6; D is ambiguous. Trimming cost V 5 bases and J 7 bases, with 10 bases left between them. Germline V gene data show CDR1 as SGHVS and CDR2 as FNYEAQ. The CDR3 has 12 residues.

The J gene is TRBJ2-7, the V gene TRBV19; unclear D gene. Germline lookup yields CDR1 LNHDA and CDR2 SQIVND (reference sequence). This CDR3 is 12 amino acids long. Trimming shortened V by 4 bases and J by 3 bases, and 7 bases separated the two germline ends. The CDR3 sequence: CASSNRVYEQYF. The CDR3 nucleotides read TGTGCCAGTAGTAACCGGGTCTACGAGCAGTACTTC.

The gene calls are TRBV29-1 and TRBJ2-3; unclear D gene. This CDR3 has 18 amino acids. Germline CDR1 and CDR2: SQVTM and ANQGSEA. Trimming took 5 bases from V and 0 from J, leaving 24 bases between them. CDR3 sequence: CSVSPPARGPSSTDTQYF. The CDR3 nucleotides are TGCAGCGTTTCCCCCCCAGCTAGAGGACCCTCTAGCACAGATACGCAGTATTTT.